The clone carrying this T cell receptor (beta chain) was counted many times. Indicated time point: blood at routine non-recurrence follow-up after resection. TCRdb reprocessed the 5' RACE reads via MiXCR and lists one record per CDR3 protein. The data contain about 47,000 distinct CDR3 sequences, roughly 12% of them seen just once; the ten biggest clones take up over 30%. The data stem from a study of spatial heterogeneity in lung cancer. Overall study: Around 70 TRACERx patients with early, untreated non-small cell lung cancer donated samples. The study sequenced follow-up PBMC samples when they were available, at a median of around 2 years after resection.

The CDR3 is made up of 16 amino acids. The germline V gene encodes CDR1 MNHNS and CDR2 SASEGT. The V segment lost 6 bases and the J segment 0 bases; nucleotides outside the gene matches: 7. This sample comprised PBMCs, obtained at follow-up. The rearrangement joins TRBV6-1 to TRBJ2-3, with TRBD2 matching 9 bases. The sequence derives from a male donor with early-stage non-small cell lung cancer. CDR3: CASSATSGASTDTQYF. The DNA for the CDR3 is TGTGCCAGCAGCGCGACTAGCGGAGCTAGCACAGATACGCAGTATTTT.